This passage covers 13 T cell receptor beta chains from one sample sequenced in a study of cytomegalovirus exposure and HLA in healthy donors. Amplification used 60 Vbeta primers and 13 Jbeta primers. Sequencing used immunoSEQ multiplex PCR; TCRdb keeps in-frame clones, though not all of them. This sample has 150,000 to 200,000 clones; around 62% occur once, and the top ten carry 2.5% to 3%. Specimen: PBMCs. The receptors were sampled from a man aged 35 to 55 in good health and CMV-seronegative.

In its sample, this clone was seen a few times. The V gene is TRBV13, the J gene TRBJ1-2, with 8 bases lining up with TRBD1. Looked up from germline, CDR1 is PRHDT and CDR2 is FYEKMQ (reference sequence). Trimming took 5 bases from V and 8 from J; bases not matched to a gene: 10. The CDR3 is 14 residues long. The CDR3 loop is CASSPRRTGTGYTF. The CDR3 nucleotides read TGTGCCAGCAGCCCGCGGAGGACAGGGACCGGCTACACCTTC.

This clone was found a few times. The chain is built from TRBV30 and TRBJ2-1; 8 bases map to TRBD2. The CDR3 covers 12 residues. Germline loops: CDR1 GTSNPN, CDR2 SVGIG (reference sequence). Losses at the gene ends were 5 bases for V and 9 bases for J; bases not matched to a gene: 6. CDR3 DNA: TGTGCCTGGGGGGGCGGGGGGATTGAGCAGTTCTTC. Encoded protein: CAWGGGGIEQFF.

This chain links TRBV5-4 with TRBJ2-4, with TRBD1 as a possible D gene (6 bases). The CDR3 consists of 15 residues. Germline loops: CDR1 SGHNT, CDR2 YYREEE (reference sequence). The V and J ends lost 0 bases and 2 bases respectively, with 9 bases between them. CDR3 loop: CASSLAGTTKNIQYF. In DNA, the CDR3 is TGTGCCAGCAGCTTGGCCGGGACAACCAAAAACATTCAGTACTTC.

The genes are TRBV6-5 and TRBJ1-1; 7 bases are shared with TRBD1. Trimming at V came to 8 bases and at J to 2 bases, leaving 8 bases not matched to a gene. Germline V lookup: CDR1 MNHEY, CDR2 SVGAGI. The length of the CDR3 is 14 residues. The CDR3 nucleotides read TGTGCCAGCGCCCGACAGGGAGTAAACACTGAAGCTTTCTTT. This sequence encodes CASARQGVNTEAFF.

The chain links TRBV15 to TRBJ2-7; D might be TRBD2 (7 bases). Trimming removed 5 bases at V and 2 bases at J, with 13 bases between. Per germline, CDR1 LNHNV and CDR2 YYDKDF (reference sequence). This CDR3 spans 14 amino acids. CDR3 coding DNA: TGTGCCACCAGCTCCGAGGGGGGGCCCTACGAGCAGTACTTC. It is translated as CATSSEGGPYEQYF.

The chain is built from TRBV27 and TRBJ1-5; 8 nucleotides match TRBD1. V lost 6 bases, J lost 4 bases, and 5 bases stayed unmatched. Germline V CDR1 and CDR2: MNHEY, SMNVEV (reference sequence). The CDR3 is 14 residues long. Written as DNA, the CDR3 is TGTGCCAGCAGCCGGGGACAGGCTAATCAGCCCCAGCATTTT. Translating it yields CASSRGQANQPQHF.

The chain joins TRBV2 to TRBJ2-3, with 7 bases identical to TRBD1. Germline CDR1 is SNHLY and CDR2 is FYNNEI. The CDR3 consists of 16 residues. V trimming: 2 bases; J trimming: 3 bases; junction bases outside the gene matches: 8. The CDR3 DNA follows: TGTGCCAGCAGTGAATATAGGGGGCGCGGGACAGATACGCAGTATTTT. This gives the protein CASSEYRGRGTDTQYF.

This chain joins TRBV19 and TRBJ2-7; 8 bases are shared with TRBD2. V lost 5 bases, J lost 8 bases, and 11 bases stayed unmatched. Per germline, CDR1 LNHDA and CDR2 SQIVND (reference sequence). This CDR3 has 14 residues. The CDR3 nucleotides read TGTGCCAGTAGTGCTCCCGGGACTAGGGCTCAGCAGTACTTC. Encoded protein: CASSAPGTRAQQYF.

The V gene is TRBV5-1, the J gene TRBJ1-2; TRBD1 aligns across 9 bases. Germline V CDR1 and CDR2: SGHRS, YFSETQ. CDR3 length: 13 amino acids. V shed 3 bases, J shed 6 bases, and the junction held 3 bases outside the gene matches. CDR3 in DNA: TGCGCCAGCAGCTGGACAGGGGACAATGGCTACACCTTC. This gives the protein CASSWTGDNGYTF.

The V call is TRBV7-9, the J call TRBJ2-4; TRBD1 agrees at 7 bases. The CDR3 consists of 19 residues. With V trimmed by 5 bases and J by 1 base, 17 bases remained unmatched. Germline V lookup: CDR1 SEHNR, CDR2 FQNEAQ (reference sequence). The CDR3 DNA reads TGTGCCAGCAGCCAAACAGGGGCCAAGAGCCGGACGGCCAAAAACATTCAGTACTTC. It encodes CASSQTGAKSRTAKNIQYF. The full variable domain, its missing parts supplied by reference TRBV7-9 and TRBJ2-4, is DTGVSQNPRHKITKRGQNVTFRCDPISEHNRLYWYRQTLGQGPEFLTYFQNEAQLEKSRLLSDRFSAERPKGSFSTLEIQRTEQGDSAMYLCASSQTGAKSRTAKNIQYFGAGTRLSVL.

A few counts support this clone. J is TRBJ1-1 and V is TRBV11-2; D is unclear. The germline CDR1 and CDR2 sequences are SGHAT and FQNNGV. The CDR3 loop spans 13 amino acids. The V end was cut by 5 bases, the J end by 0 bases, with 7 bases between. CDR3 in DNA: TGTGCCAGCAGCCCCGGGATGAACACTGAAGCTTTCTTT. Translation: CASSPGMNTEAFF.

The chain links TRBV4-1 to TRBJ1-2; no clear D gene. The V and J ends lost 3 bases and 4 bases respectively, with 15 bases between them. The CDR3 covers 15 residues. Germline CDR1 is MGHRA and CDR2 is YSYEKL. The DNA for the CDR3 is TGCGCCAGCAGCCACGGTCCAGGCGTGGTCTATGGCTACACCTTC. This encodes CASSHGPGVVYGYTF.

The chain recombines TRBV19 with TRBJ2-3, with TRBD2 identical over 10 bases. V shed 3 bases and J 6 bases; nucleotides not matched to a gene: 21. CDR1 is LNHDA, CDR2 SQIVND, per germline (reference sequence). The CDR3 length is 20 residues. Here the CDR3 reads CASSIASQFGGLAGGDTQYF. CDR3 coding DNA: TGTGCCAGTAGTATTGCCTCTCAGTTTGGGGGTTTAGCGGGAGGTGATACGCAGTATTTT.